The rows below give T cell receptor beta chains drawn from one sample of a study of blood T cell repertoires in COVID-19. Libraries were prepared by immunoSEQ multiplex PCR; TCRdb keeps only in-frame clonotypes and omits some of them. The profile shows under 300,000 clones, approximately 80% of them singletons. Sequencing was done on a sample of peripheral blood. The receptors come from a woman of 80 years or more with active or convalescent COVID-19. Both conserved end residues are part of each CDR3. Fields, in order: V gene, J gene, clone size, D gene, CDR3 protein, CDR3 DNA. D genes are given only for firm matches. Clone size, where shown, is once, few, many, or a class for clones that have expanded.

V gene: TRBV5-1
J gene: TRBJ2-3
clone size: .
D gene: TRBD2
CDR3 protein: CASSLLTSEDTDTQYF
CDR3 DNA: TGCGCCAGCAGCCTTCTCACTAGCGAGGACACAGATACGCAGTATTTT

V gene: TRBV5-1
J gene: TRBJ1-6
clone size: .
D gene: .
CDR3 protein: CASRLQGADSPLHF
CDR3 DNA: TGCGCCAGCAGACTACAGGGAGCTGATTCACCCCTCCACTTT

V gene: TRBV6-1
J gene: TRBJ2-5
clone size: .
D gene: .
CDR3 protein: CASSEPRYQETQYF
CDR3 DNA: TGTGCCAGCAGTGAACCTCGGTACCAAGAGACCCAGTACTTC

V gene: TRBV2
J gene: TRBJ1-6
clone size: .
D gene: .
CDR3 protein: CASSPDSLLHF
CDR3 DNA: TGTGCCAGCAGTCCTGACAGCCTCCTCCACTTT

V gene: TRBV11-2
J gene: TRBJ2-7
clone size: .
D gene: TRBD2
CDR3 protein: CASSLDERWGGISEQYF
CDR3 DNA: TGTGCCAGCAGCTTAGATGAGAGGTGGGGGGGGATCTCCGAGCAGTACTTC

V gene: TRBV11-3
J gene: TRBJ2-1
clone size: .
D gene: TRBD1
CDR3 protein: CASSPGSGGIYNEQFF
CDR3 DNA: TGTGCCAGCAGTCCCGGATCAGGGGGCATCTACAATGAGCAGTTCTTC

V gene: TRBV5-1
J gene: TRBJ2-1
clone size: .
D gene: .
CDR3 protein: CASSLDTLYNEQFF
CDR3 DNA: TGCGCCAGCAGCTTGGACACCCTCTACAATGAGCAGTTCTTC

V gene: TRBV6-4
J gene: TRBJ2-1
clone size: .
D gene: TRBD2
CDR3 protein: CASSEIAGYNEQFF
CDR3 DNA: TGTGCCAGCAGTGAAATAGCGGGGTACAATGAGCAGTTCTTC

V gene: TRBV4-1
J gene: TRBJ1-4
clone size: .
D gene: .
CDR3 protein: CASSQDTTATNEKLFF
CDR3 DNA: TGCGCCAGCAGCCAAGATACCACGGCAACTAATGAAAAACTGTTTTTT

V gene: TRBV3-1/TRBV3-2
J gene: TRBJ2-1
clone size: .
D gene: TRBD1
CDR3 protein: CASSHPLRDRSNEQFF
CDR3 DNA: TGTGCCAGCAGCCACCCACTCCGGGACAGGAGCAATGAGCAGTTCTTC

V gene: TRBV5-1
J gene: TRBJ2-7
clone size: .
D gene: .
CDR3 protein: CASSLLPYGSPDYEQYF
CDR3 DNA: TGCGCCAGCAGCTTGTTACCTTATGGCTCACCTGACTACGAGCAGTACTTC

V gene: TRBV7-9
J gene: TRBJ1-1
clone size: .
D gene: .
CDR3 protein: CASSFNRARTEAFF
CDR3 DNA: TGTGCCAGCAGCTTCAACAGGGCGAGGACTGAAGCTTTCTTT

V gene: TRBV19
J gene: TRBJ2-1
clone size: .
D gene: TRBD1
CDR3 protein: CASSIGQGPGLEQFF
CDR3 DNA: TGTGCCAGTAGTATAGGACAGGGCCCGGGGCTTGAGCAGTTCTTC

V gene: TRBV11-2
J gene: TRBJ2-5
clone size: .
D gene: .
CDR3 protein: CASRFQGLAQETQYF
CDR3 DNA: TGTGCCAGCAGATTCCAAGGTCTAGCCCAAGAGACCCAGTACTTC

V gene: TRBV5-1
J gene: TRBJ1-2
clone size: .
D gene: .
CDR3 protein: CASSLSPGDNYGYTF
CDR3 DNA: TGCGCCAGCAGCTTAAGTCCGGGAGATAACTATGGCTACACCTTC

V gene: TRBV4-2
J gene: TRBJ1-5
clone size: .
D gene: .
CDR3 protein: CASSQDIDQPQHF
CDR3 DNA: TGTGCCAGCAGCCAAGATATCGATCAGCCCCAGCATTTT

V gene: TRBV5-5
J gene: TRBJ1-5
clone size: .
D gene: .
CDR3 protein: CASSPSGSGLNQPQHF
CDR3 DNA: TGTGCCAGCAGCCCCTCCGGATCAGGGTTGAATCAGCCCCAGCATTTT

V gene: TRBV3-1/TRBV3-2
J gene: TRBJ1-1
clone size: once
D gene: .
CDR3 protein: CASSQVARVRGGTEAFF
CDR3 DNA: TGTGCCAGCAGCCAAGTAGCCAGGGTAAGAGGGGGCACTGAAGCTTTCTTT

V gene: TRBV6-1
J gene: TRBJ2-7
clone size: .
D gene: .
CDR3 protein: CASSEALQVTSYEQYF
CDR3 DNA: TGTGCCAGCAGTGAAGCGCTCCAGGTCACCTCCTACGAGCAGTACTTC

V gene: TRBV5-1
J gene: TRBJ2-7
clone size: few
D gene: .
CDR3 protein: CASSLASGYEQYF
CDR3 DNA: TGCGCCAGCAGCTTGGCCAGCGGGTACGAGCAGTACTTC

V gene: TRBV7-9
J gene: TRBJ1-2
clone size: .
D gene: TRBD1
CDR3 protein: CASSLTSRTGQNGYTF
CDR3 DNA: TGTGCCAGCAGCTTAACTTCGAGGACAGGGCAGAATGGCTACACCTTC

V gene: TRBV6-1
J gene: TRBJ1-1
clone size: .
D gene: TRBD1
CDR3 protein: CASSETGGRTEAFF
CDR3 DNA: TGTGCCAGCAGTGAAACAGGGGGCAGGACTGAAGCTTTCTTT

V gene: TRBV2
J gene: TRBJ1-1
clone size: .
D gene: TRBD1
CDR3 protein: CASKLGQGRTEAFF
CDR3 DNA: TGTGCCAGCAAACTAGGACAGGGACGCACTGAAGCTTTCTTT

V gene: TRBV29-1
J gene: TRBJ1-1
clone size: once
D gene: TRBD1
CDR3 protein: CSADRGLDTEAFF
CDR3 DNA: TGCAGCGCCGACAGGGGGCTCGACACTGAAGCTTTCTTT

V gene: TRBV23-1
J gene: TRBJ2-7
clone size: once
D gene: .
CDR3 protein: CASSHPGWQSSYEQYF
CDR3 DNA: TGCGCCAGCAGTCACCCGGGGTGGCAGAGCTCCTACGAGCAGTACTTC